The entry below describes one TCR beta chain. Its antigen is unknown. A sample-barcoded 5' primer and a J-beta primer mix were used in a second PCR of about 6 to 11 cycles. Every sample produced at least 3 million CDR3-containing paired-end reads. TCRdb used MiXCR to reprocess the 5' RACE reads, holding one entry per CDR3 protein. The sample lists roughly 1,800,000 distinct CDR3 sequences, 49% seen once, with around 2.1% in the top ten. The sample originates from a study of blood T cells in healthy people across ages. Germline CDR1 DFQATT, CDR2 SNEGSKA (reference sequence). V was clipped by 6 bases and J by 6 bases; unmatched bases: 17. The length of the CDR3 is 16 residues. Samples each had at least 5.5 micrograms of total RNA extracted. Study-wide results and caveats: Expanded clonotype changes were possibly confounded by unknown donor CMV status.

The sequenced material came from blood. This TCR derives from a woman between 40 and 50 years old in good health. V gene TRBV20-1 combines with J gene TRBJ2-1; 7 bases match TRBD2. CDR3 in amino acids: CSAILIQRGLLNEQFF. The CDR3 DNA reads TGCAGTGCAATTCTCATCCAGCGGGGTTTACTCAATGAGCAGTTCTTC.